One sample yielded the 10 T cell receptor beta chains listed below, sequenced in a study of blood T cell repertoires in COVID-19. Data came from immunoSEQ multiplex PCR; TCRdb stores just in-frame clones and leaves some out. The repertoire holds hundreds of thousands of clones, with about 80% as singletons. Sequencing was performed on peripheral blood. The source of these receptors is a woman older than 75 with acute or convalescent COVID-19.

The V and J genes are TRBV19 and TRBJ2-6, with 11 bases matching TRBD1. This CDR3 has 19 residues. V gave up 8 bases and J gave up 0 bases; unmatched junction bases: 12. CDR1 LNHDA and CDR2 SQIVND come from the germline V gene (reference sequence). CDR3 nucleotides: TGTGCCAGTGTCGCCCGGGACAGGGGGGGGACCTCTGGGGCCAACGTCCTGACTTTC. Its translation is CASVARDRGGTSGANVLTF.

CDR3 residues: CASSDRPGHQPQHF. The CDR3 DNA follows: TGTGCCAGCTCGGACAGGCCGGGGCATCAGCCCCAGCATTTT. The J gene is TRBJ1-5, the V gene TRBV27; TRBD1 aligns across 7 bases. Germline V gene sequence: CDR1 MNHEY, CDR2 SMNVEV (reference sequence). The CDR3 has 14 residues. Trimming cost V 8 bases and J 5 bases; bases outside gene matches: 9.

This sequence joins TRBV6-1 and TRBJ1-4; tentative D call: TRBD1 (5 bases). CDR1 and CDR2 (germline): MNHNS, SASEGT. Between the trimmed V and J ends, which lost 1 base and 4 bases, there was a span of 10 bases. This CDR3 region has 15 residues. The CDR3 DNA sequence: TGTGCCAGCAGTGAAGGGACACCCGGTAATGAAAAACTGTTTTTT. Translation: CASSEGTPGNEKLFF.

CDR3 loop: CASSLWGVGNQPQHF. The DNA of the CDR3 is TGTGCCAGCAGTTTATGGGGGGTAGGGAATCAGCCCCAGCATTTT. The V gene is TRBV27, the J gene TRBJ1-5; D may be TRBD1 (5 bases). The V gene lost 1 base and the J gene lost 4 bases, with 11 bases spanning the gap. This CDR3 has 15 residues. Per the germline V gene, CDR1 is MNHEY and CDR2 is SMNVEV (reference sequence).

The CDR3 is CASASSPETEAFF. In nucleotides, the CDR3 is TGTGCCAGCGCCTCTTCCCCGGAGACTGAAGCTTTCTTT. This chain links TRBV7-3 with TRBJ1-1; no clear D. V lost 8 bases, J lost 5 bases, and 15 bases lay in between. Germline CDR1 and CDR2: SGHTA and FQGTGA. The length of the CDR3 is 13 residues.

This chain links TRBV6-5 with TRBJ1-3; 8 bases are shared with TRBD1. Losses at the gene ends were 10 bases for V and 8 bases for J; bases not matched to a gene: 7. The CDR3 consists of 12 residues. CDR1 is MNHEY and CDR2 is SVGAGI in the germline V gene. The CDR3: CATADREYTIYF. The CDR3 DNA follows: TGTGCCACCGCGGACAGGGAATACACCATATATTTT.

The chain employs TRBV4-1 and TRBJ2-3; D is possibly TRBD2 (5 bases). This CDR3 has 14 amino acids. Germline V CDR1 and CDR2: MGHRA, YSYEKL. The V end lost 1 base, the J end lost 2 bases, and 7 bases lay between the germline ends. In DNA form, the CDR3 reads TGCGCCAGCAGCCAAGGGAGGAACACAGATACGCAGTATTTT. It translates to CASSQGRNTDTQYF.

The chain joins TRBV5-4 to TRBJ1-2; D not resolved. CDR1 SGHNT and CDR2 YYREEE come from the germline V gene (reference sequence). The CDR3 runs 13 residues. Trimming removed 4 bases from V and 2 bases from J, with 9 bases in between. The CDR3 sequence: CASSARGNYGYTF. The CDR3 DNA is TGTGCCAGCAGCGCACGGGGAAACTATGGCTACACCTTC.

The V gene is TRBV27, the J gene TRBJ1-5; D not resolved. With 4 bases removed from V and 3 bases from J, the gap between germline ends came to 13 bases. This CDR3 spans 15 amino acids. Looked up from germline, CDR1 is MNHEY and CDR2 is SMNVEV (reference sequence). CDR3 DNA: TGTGCCAGCAGTTCACGGACTGTCGACAATCAGCCCCAGCATTTT. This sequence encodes CASSSRTVDNQPQHF.

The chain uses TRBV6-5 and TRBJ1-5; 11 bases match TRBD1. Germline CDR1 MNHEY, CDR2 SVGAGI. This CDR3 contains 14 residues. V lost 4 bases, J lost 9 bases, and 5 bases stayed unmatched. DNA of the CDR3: TGTGCCAGCAGTTGGGACAGGGGGGGGCGGCCCCAGCATTTT. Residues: CASSWDRGGRPQHF.